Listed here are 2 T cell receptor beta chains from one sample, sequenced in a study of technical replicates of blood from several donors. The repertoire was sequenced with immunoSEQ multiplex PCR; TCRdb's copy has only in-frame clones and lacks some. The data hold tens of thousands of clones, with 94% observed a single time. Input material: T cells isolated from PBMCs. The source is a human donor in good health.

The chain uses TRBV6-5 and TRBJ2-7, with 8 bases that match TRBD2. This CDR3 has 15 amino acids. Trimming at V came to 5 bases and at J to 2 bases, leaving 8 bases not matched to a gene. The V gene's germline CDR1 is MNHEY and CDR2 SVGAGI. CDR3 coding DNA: TGTGCCAGCAGTCCCGTTTTAGCGGGAACCTACGAGCAGTACTTC. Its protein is CASSPVLAGTYEQYF.

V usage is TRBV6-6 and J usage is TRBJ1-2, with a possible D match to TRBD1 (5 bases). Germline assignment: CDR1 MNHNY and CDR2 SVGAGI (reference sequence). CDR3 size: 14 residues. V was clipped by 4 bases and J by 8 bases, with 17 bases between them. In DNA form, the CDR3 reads TGTGCCAGCAGTTCCCCTGACAGTAAATGGGGCTACACCTTC. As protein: CASSSPDSKWGYTF.